These 2 T cell receptor beta chains originate from one sample sequenced in a study of blood T cell repertoires in COVID-19. Using immunoSEQ multiplex PCR, the repertoire was profiled, and TCRdb retains in-frame clones only, with some absent. The sample records roughly 220,000 clones, about 90% being singletons. The sequencing input was PBMCs or T cells enriched from blood (not recorded which). Receptor source: a man aged 25-45 years who had been exposed to COVID-19.

The CDR3 region is CASSESGGGGNTIYF. As DNA, the CDR3 is TGTGCCAGCAGTGAATCTGGGGGAGGTGGAAACACCATATATTTT. This rearrangement joins TRBV2 to TRBJ1-3; a possible D gene is TRBD1 (5 bases). Per the germline V gene, CDR1 is SNHLY and CDR2 is FYNNEI. The V and J ends lost 2 bases and 3 bases respectively, with 11 bases between them. The CDR3 has 15 residues.

The chain recombines TRBV27 with TRBJ1-5; no definite D call. Germline CDR1 reads MNHEY; CDR2 reads SMNVEV (reference sequence). With 0 bases removed from V and 5 bases from J, the gap between germline ends came to 8 bases. CDR3 length: 14 residues. This CDR3 is CASSLSAGYQPQHF. CDR3 bases: TGTGCCAGCAGTTTATCGGCGGGGTATCAGCCCCAGCATTTT.